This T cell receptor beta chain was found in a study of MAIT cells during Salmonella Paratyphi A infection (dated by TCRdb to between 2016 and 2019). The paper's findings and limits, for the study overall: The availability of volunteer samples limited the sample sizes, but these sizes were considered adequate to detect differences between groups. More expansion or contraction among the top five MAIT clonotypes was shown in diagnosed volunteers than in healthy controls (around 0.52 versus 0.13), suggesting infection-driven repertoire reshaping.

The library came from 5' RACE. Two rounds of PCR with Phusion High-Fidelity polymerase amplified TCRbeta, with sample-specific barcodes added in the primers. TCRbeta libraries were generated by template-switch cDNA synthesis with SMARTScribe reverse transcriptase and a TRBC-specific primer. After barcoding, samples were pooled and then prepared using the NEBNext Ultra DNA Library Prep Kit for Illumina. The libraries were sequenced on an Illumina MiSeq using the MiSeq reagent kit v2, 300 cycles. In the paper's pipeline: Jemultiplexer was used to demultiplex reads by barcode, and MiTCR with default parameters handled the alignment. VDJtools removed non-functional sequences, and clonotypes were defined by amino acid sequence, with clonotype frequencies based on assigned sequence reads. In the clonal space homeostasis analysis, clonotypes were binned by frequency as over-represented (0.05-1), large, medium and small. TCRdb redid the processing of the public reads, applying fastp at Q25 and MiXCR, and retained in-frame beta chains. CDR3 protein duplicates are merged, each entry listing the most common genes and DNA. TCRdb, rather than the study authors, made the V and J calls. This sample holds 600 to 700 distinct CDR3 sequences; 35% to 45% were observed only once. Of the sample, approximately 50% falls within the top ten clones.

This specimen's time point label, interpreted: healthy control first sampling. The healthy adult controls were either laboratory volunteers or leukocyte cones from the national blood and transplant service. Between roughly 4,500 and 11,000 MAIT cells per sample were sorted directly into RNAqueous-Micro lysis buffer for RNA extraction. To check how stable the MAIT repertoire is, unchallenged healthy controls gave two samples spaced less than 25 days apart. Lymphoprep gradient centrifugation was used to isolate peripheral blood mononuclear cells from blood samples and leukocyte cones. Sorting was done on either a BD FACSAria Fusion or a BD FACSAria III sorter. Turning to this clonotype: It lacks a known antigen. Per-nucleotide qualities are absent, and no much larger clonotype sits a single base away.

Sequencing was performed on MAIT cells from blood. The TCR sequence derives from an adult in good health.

At the DNA level, the sequence is TGTGCCAGTAGTACGGGACAGGAGGTAAACATTCAGTACTTC. The resulting protein is CASSTGQEVNIQYF. The chain joins TRBV19 to TRBJ2-4; the junction holds 8 bases that match TRBD1. From a lookup of the germline V gene (reference sequence), CDR1 and CDR2 are LNHDA and SQIVND. V lost 4 bases and J lost 6 bases, and the count of bases not matched to a germline gene is 5. From the cysteine up to the phenylalanine, the CDR3 has a length of 14 residues. The DNA shown is the 42-base CDR3, in frame from base 1.